These 23 T cell receptor beta chains were sequenced from one sample in a study of CD8 T cells in ankylosing spondylitis. TCRdb re-called the 5' RACE reads through MiXCR, storing one row per CDR3 protein. The repertoire consists of around 28,000 distinct CDR3 sequences, with roughly 33% occurring once and the leading ten covering 45%. Sequenced material: synovial fluid, either unsorted or a sorted T cell fraction (not recorded which). These receptors were obtained from a male donor with ankylosing spondylitis.

This clonotype has at least ten counts. The gene calls are TRBV24-1 and TRBJ2-3; D might be TRBD2 (7 bases). Germline V CDR1 and CDR2: KGHDR, SFDVKD. The V and J ends lost 6 bases and 10 bases respectively, with 13 bases between them. This CDR3 region has 12 residues. The CDR3: CATSWGGSPQYF. The CDR3 DNA reads as TGTGCCACCAGTTGGGGGGGCTCCCCGCAGTATTTT.

To note about this clonotype: It may be a read error: a sequence one base away is much more abundant. This sequence joins TRBV5-1 and TRBJ2-2, with 11 bases matching TRBD2. Losses at the gene ends were 6 bases for V and 10 bases for J; bases not matched to a gene: 5. Germline V gene data show CDR1 as SGHRS and CDR2 as YFSETQ. The CDR3 is 13 residues long. The CDR3 protein is CASTQTSGEELFF. The CDR3 region has the DNA TGCGCCAGCACCCAGACTAGCGGGGAGGAGCTGTTTTTT.

This clonotype was seen more than once but under ten times. The J gene is TRBJ2-1, the V gene TRBV11-1; no clear D gene. The CDR3 consists of 15 residues. Deletions cut 6 bases from V and 0 bases from J, with 12 bases between. Germline V gives CDR1 SGHAT, CDR2 FQDESV (reference sequence). CDR3 sequence: CASSSDRSSYNEQFF. The CDR3 region has the DNA TGTGCCAGCAGTTCAGACCGCAGCTCCTACAATGAGCAGTTCTTC.

This sequence joins TRBV9 and TRBJ2-7; D remains ambiguous. This CDR3 spans 13 amino acids. V was pared by 3 bases and J by 1 base, with 8 bases between. Per germline, CDR1 SGDLS and CDR2 YYNGEE. Here the CDR3 DNA reads TGTGCCAGCAGCGCGCCCTCGTCCTACGAGCAGTACTTC. It encodes CASSAPSSYEQYF. Filled out from reference TRBV9 and TRBJ2-7, the complete variable domain reads DSGVTQTPKHLITATGQRVTLRCSPRSGDLSVYWYQQSLDQGLQFLIQYYNGEERAKGNILERFSAQQFPDLHSELNLSSLELGDSALYFCASSAPSSYEQYFGPGTRLTVT.

The chain uses TRBV27 and TRBJ2-7; TRBD2 agrees at 7 bases. The CDR3 runs 13 residues. Germline lookup yields CDR1 MNHEY and CDR2 SMNVEV (reference sequence). V shed 6 bases, J shed 1 base, and the junction held 3 bases outside the gene matches. CDR3: CASRKAGSYEQYF. The CDR3 DNA sequence: TGTGCCAGCAGGAAAGCGGGATCCTACGAGCAGTACTTC.

This clonotype has just a few counts. The CDR3 region is CASSLVGGALTEAFF. The CDR3 bases are TGTGCCAGCAGTTTGGTAGGAGGGGCGCTCACTGAAGCTTTCTTT. The rearrangement joins TRBV27 to TRBJ1-1, with D possibly being TRBD1 (5 bases). The CDR3 covers 15 residues. V lost 3 bases and J lost 4, with 15 bases in between. CDR1 and CDR2 (germline): MNHEY, SMNVEV (reference sequence).

The J gene is TRBJ2-7, the V gene TRBV5-5; 8 positions agree with TRBD1. The V gene end was trimmed by 4 bases and the J gene end by 6 bases; junction bases not matched to a gene: 6. Germline CDR1 is SGHKS and CDR2 is YYEKEE (reference sequence). This CDR3 contains 13 residues. The CDR3 loop is CASSRDRPAEQYF. Written as DNA, the CDR3 is TGTGCCAGCAGCAGGGACAGGCCCGCCGAGCAGTACTTC.

The sample holds a few counts of this clonotype. The chain joins TRBV6-4 to TRBJ2-5, with 7 positions matching TRBD2. CDR1 and CDR2 (germline): MRHNA, SNTAGT. V gave up 3 bases and J gave up 5 bases; unmatched junction bases: 3. This CDR3 is built from 13 residues. The DNA for the CDR3 is TGTGCCAGCAGTGAGCGGGAGCAGGAGACCCAGTACTTC. Protein product: CASSEREQETQYF.

The V and J genes are TRBV3-1 and TRBJ2-2, with 9 positions matching TRBD1. Germline V lookup: CDR1 LGHDT, CDR2 YNNKEL (reference sequence). V lost 1 base and J lost 3; bases outside the gene matches: 6. CDR3 length: 17 amino acids. The chain's CDR3 is CASSQGTGEIYTGELFF. Written as DNA, the CDR3 is TGTGCCAGCAGCCAAGGGACAGGGGAAATTTACACCGGGGAGCTGTTTTTT.

Ten or more counts support this clonotype. V and J are TRBV20-1 and TRBJ2-3; 10 positions agree with TRBD2. V lost 3 bases to trimming and J lost 6 bases; unmatched junction nucleotides: 3. The length of the CDR3 is 13 residues. Per germline, CDR1 DFQATT and CDR2 SNEGSKA (reference sequence). Here the CDR3 DNA reads TGCAGTGCTAGGGCTAGCGGGAGTGATACGCAGTATTTT. Amino acids: CSARASGSDTQYF.

The chain has TRBV6-5 and TRBJ1-1, with TRBD1 as a possible D gene (5 bases). The length of the CDR3 is 12 residues. The ends were cut back, 2 bases at V and 8 bases at J, with 9 bases in the middle. Germline V CDR1 and CDR2: MNHEY, SVGAGI. The CDR3 sequence: CASSYKRGEAFF. Written as DNA, the CDR3 is TGTGCCAGCAGTTACAAGCGGGGGGAAGCTTTCTTT.

This clonotype was picked up many times. The CDR3 DNA reads TGCGCCAGCAGGCTAGCGGTGGGCACAGATACGCAGTATTTT. Encoded protein: CASRLAVGTDTQYF. This chain connects TRBV10-2 to TRBJ2-3; TRBD2 matches 7 bases. Germline CDR1 WSHSY, CDR2 SAAADI. The CDR3 runs 14 residues. J lost 1 base, V lost 6 bases, and 4 bases had no gene match.

The chain employs TRBV6-1 and TRBJ2-3; D assignment may be TRBD1 or TRBD2 (5 bases each). The germline V gene encodes CDR1 MNHNS and CDR2 SASEGT. Trimming left V 7 bases short and J 6 bases short, with 14 bases between. This CDR3 spans 13 amino acids. DNA for the CDR3: TGTGCCAGCATTGGGACCAGCTTGGATACGCAGTATTTT. Amino acids: CASIGTSLDTQYF.

This clonotype came up a few times. This chain connects TRBV27 to TRBJ2-5; D may be TRBD1 (5 bases). The CDR3 length is 13 residues. Trimming removed 7 bases at V and 5 bases at J, with 14 bases between. The germline V gene encodes CDR1 MNHEY and CDR2 SMNVEV (reference sequence). This CDR3 reads CASNPQGAETQYF. In nucleotides, the CDR3 is TGTGCCAGCAACCCTCAGGGTGCGGAGACCCAGTACTTC.

At least ten counts were recorded for this clonotype. The V gene is TRBV27, the J gene TRBJ1-2; D is uncertain. The CDR3 covers 15 residues. Trimming took off 8 bases at V and 4 bases at J, with 20 bases between the two ends. The V gene's germline CDR1 is MNHEY and CDR2 SMNVEV (reference sequence). The CDR3 nucleotides are TGTGCCAGCTTTGGGCCGGGCCCAGCAAGCTATGGCTACACCTTC. Encoded protein: CASFGPGPASYGYTF.

Sample share makes this clonotype medium-sized (0.01 to 0.1%). V gene TRBV7-9 combines with J gene TRBJ2-1; tentatively, D is TRBD1 (5 bases). Trimming pared 5 bases from V and 8 bases from J, leaving 19 bases between. The CDR3 spans 15 residues. Germline V gives CDR1 SEHNR, CDR2 FQNEAQ (reference sequence). The CDR3 nucleotides read TGTGCCAGCAGCCCGCGGCAGGGCCTCGATTATGAGCAGTTCTTC. Translation: CASSPRQGLDYEQFF.

The V and J genes are TRBV7-9 and TRBJ1-1, with D unresolved. The CDR3 loop spans 12 amino acids. V was cut by 8 bases and J by 1 base, with 8 bases left in between. From germline, CDR1 is SEHNR and CDR2 FQNEAQ (reference sequence). CDR3 coding DNA: TGTGCCAGCGAGCTTGGGAACACTGAAGCTTTCTTT. Its translation is CASELGNTEAFF.

V gene TRBV29-1 combines with J gene TRBJ2-3, with D possibly TRBD2 on 7 matching bases. V lost 6 bases to trimming and J lost 5 bases, with 18 bases between them. This CDR3 spans 14 amino acids. Germline values: CDR1 SQVTM, CDR2 ANQGSEA. Written as DNA, the CDR3 is TGCAGCGTAGAGGGGGACTACGGGAGAGATACGCAGTATTTT. Translated, it gives CSVEGDYGRDTQYF.

The chain combines TRBV18 with TRBJ2-7, with D perhaps given as TRBD1 or TRBD2 (5 bases each). CDR3 length equals 12 residues. Germline V lookup: CDR1 KGHSH, CDR2 LQKENI. V was cut by 3 bases and J by 6 bases, with 9 bases left in between. In DNA form, the CDR3 reads TGTGCCAGCTCACCGGGGGACCGCGAGCAGTACTTC. Amino acid sequence: CASSPGDREQYF.

This rearrangement joins TRBV24-1 to TRBJ2-2; 9 bases fit TRBD1. Losses at the gene ends were 2 bases for V and 0 bases for J; bases not matched to a gene: 9. CDR1 KGHDR and CDR2 SFDVKD come from the germline V gene. The CDR3 contains 19 residues. The CDR3 coding sequence is TGTGCCACCAGTGATTACAGGGGGCCCACACCTACGAACACCGGGGAGCTGTTTTTT. As protein: CATSDYRGPTPTNTGELFF.

There are a few counts of this clonotype. CDR3 in DNA: TGTGCCATCAGTGAGTCGAGTGGGGTCACTGAAGCTTTCTTT. Translating gives CAISESSGVTEAFF. The chain recombines TRBV10-3 with TRBJ1-1; D remains ambiguous. Trimming pared 0 bases from V and 4 bases from J, leaving 9 bases between. The CDR3 runs to 14 residues. Looked up from germline, CDR1 is ENHRY and CDR2 is SYGVKD.

This rearrangement joins TRBV15 to TRBJ2-7, with TRBD1 matching over 9 bases. Germline V lookup: CDR1 LNHNV, CDR2 YYDKDF (reference sequence). Trimming took 9 bases from V and 5 from J; bases not matched to a gene: 8. The CDR3 runs 13 residues. In DNA, the CDR3 is TGTGCCACGCGCCGGACAGGGGAAAACGAGCAGTACTTC. Amino acid sequence: CATRRTGENEQYF.

This clonotype was seen more than once but under ten times. The rearrangement joins TRBV25-1 to TRBJ1-3; D remains unclear. Germline assignment: CDR1 MGHDK and CDR2 SYGVNS. This CDR3 is 15 amino acids long. V gave up 6 bases and J gave up 0 bases, with 12 bases separating them. The CDR3 sequence is CASSLRNPSGNTIYF. In nucleotides, the CDR3 is TGTGCCAGCAGCCTGCGGAACCCCTCTGGAAACACCATATATTTT.